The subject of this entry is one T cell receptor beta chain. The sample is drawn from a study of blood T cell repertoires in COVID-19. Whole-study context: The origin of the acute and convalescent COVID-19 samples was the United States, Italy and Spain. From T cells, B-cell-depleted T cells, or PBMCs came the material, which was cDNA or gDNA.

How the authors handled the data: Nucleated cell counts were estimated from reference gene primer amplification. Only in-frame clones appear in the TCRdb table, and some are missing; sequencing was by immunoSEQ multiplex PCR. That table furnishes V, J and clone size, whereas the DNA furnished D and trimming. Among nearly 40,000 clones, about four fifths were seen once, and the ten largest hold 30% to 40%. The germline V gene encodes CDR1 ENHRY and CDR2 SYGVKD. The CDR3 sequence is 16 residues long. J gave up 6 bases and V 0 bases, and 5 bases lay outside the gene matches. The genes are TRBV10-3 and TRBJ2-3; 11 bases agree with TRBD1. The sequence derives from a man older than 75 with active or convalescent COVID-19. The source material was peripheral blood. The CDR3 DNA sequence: TGTGCCATCAGTGAGTCCGGACAGGGGGCACGGGATACGCAGTATTTT. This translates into CAISESGQGARDTQYF.